This T cell receptor beta chain was identified during a study of shared clonotypes between healthy human individuals. The wider study: Aged between 18 and 49, the donors were a couple of women and a few men.

This clone was counted a few times. Trimming removed 0 bases at V and 0 bases at J, with 7 bases between. This CDR3 region has 16 residues. Germline V CDR1 and CDR2: SGDLS, YYNGEE. Each donor was a Caucasian adult residing in Nashville, Tennessee. When replicate PCRs were run on unsorted PBMC, they used 300 ng DNA, 30,000 to 35,000 T cell genomes. Ten immunoSEQ deep assay plates were used by the authors to sequence unsorted PBMC DNA. TCRdb's copy holds only in-frame clones and misses some; the assay was immunoSEQ multiplex PCR. This table holds approximately 460,000 clones, approximately 80% found once.

The chain employs TRBV9 and TRBJ2-6; maybe TRBD1 (5 bases). Sequencing was done on a sample of PBMCs. The source is a woman in her 40s in good health. Some clones in this sample may be carry-over from other donors' samples. CDR3 protein: CASSVGQTSGANVLTF. CDR3 sequence (DNA): TGTGCCAGCAGCGTAGGACAGACCTCTGGGGCCAACGTCCTGACTTTC.